Listed here are 25 T cell receptor beta chains from one sample, sequenced in a study of CD8 T cells in ankylosing spondylitis. TCRdb reprocessed the 5' RACE reads with MiXCR, giving one entry per CDR3 protein. Among fewer than 250,000 distinct CDR3 sequences, roughly a tenth were seen once, and the ten largest hold 2% to 3%. Sequencing was carried out using blood, either unsorted or a sorted T cell fraction (not recorded which). Every receptor here comes from a male donor with ankylosing spondylitis or in good health (not recorded which).

Many counts were recorded for this clonotype. The chain combines TRBV12-3 or TRBV12-4 with TRBJ2-3; D remains ambiguous. With 4 bases removed from V and 7 bases from J, the gap between germline ends came to 9 bases. The CDR3 has 12 residues. In DNA, the CDR3 is TGTGCCAGCAGTTCTACCTTGAATACGCAGTATTTT. Translation gives CASSSTLNTQYF.

The chain is built from TRBV4-1 and TRBJ1-4; D perhaps matches TRBD1 (5 bases). The CDR3 sequence is 15 residues long. The germline CDR1 and CDR2 sequences are MGHRA and YSYEKL. Trimming removed 0 bases from V and 8 bases from J, with 13 bases in between. The DNA for the CDR3 is TGCGCCAGCAGCCAAGAGATCAGGGACGGCGAAAAACTGTTTTTT. This codes for CASSQEIRDGEKLFF.

This clonotype was detected once. This chain links TRBV7-9 with TRBJ2-1; 8 bases are a match to TRBD2. V was clipped by 1 base and J by 5 bases; unmatched bases: 7. The CDR3 has 16 amino acids. The germline CDR1 and CDR2 sequences are SEHNR and FQNEAQ (reference sequence). The CDR3 protein is CASSLVSAGAHNEQFF. The DNA for the CDR3 is TGTGCCAGCAGCTTAGTTTCAGCGGGGGCCCACAATGAGCAGTTCTTC.

In its sample, this clonotype was seen a few times. The rearrangement joins TRBV27 to TRBJ1-6; TRBD1 matches at 11 bases. CDR1 and CDR2 from the germline V gene are MNHEY and SMNVEV (reference sequence). This CDR3 is 13 amino acids long. The V segment lost 7 bases and the J segment 10 bases; nucleotides outside the gene matches: 3. CDR3 coding DNA: TGTGCCAGCACGGGACAGGGGGGATCACCCCTCCACTTT. Encoded protein: CASTGQGGSPLHF.

This clonotype was seen ten or more times. The V and J genes are TRBV20-1 and TRBJ1-2, with unresolved D. Germline loops: CDR1 DFQATT, CDR2 SNEGSKA (reference sequence). Trimming removed 0 bases from V and 3 bases from J, with 14 bases in between. This CDR3 has 15 amino acids. CDR3 nucleotides: TGCAGTGCTAGAGATTGGAGAGGGAGGGACTATGGCTACACCTTC. Its protein is CSARDWRGRDYGYTF.

V gene TRBV10-1 combines with J gene TRBJ2-1; D is unclear. Germline V lookup: CDR1 WNHNN, CDR2 SYGVQD (reference sequence). Trimming stripped 2 bases from V and 7 bases from J, with 9 bases between. The CDR3 extends over 13 amino acids. The CDR3: CASSEIRANEQFF. The CDR3 coding sequence is TGCGCCAGCAGTGAGATCCGGGCGAATGAGCAGTTCTTC.

This clonotype was seen at least ten times. The chain couples TRBV12-3 or TRBV12-4 to TRBJ2-2; D gene unclear. Between the trimmed V and J ends, which lost 7 bases and 2 bases, there was a span of 17 bases. The CDR3 runs 16 residues. The CDR3 nucleotides are TGTGCCAGCACTGTCGAAGCTAAAACTAACACCGGGGAGCTGTTTTTT. This translates into CASTVEAKTNTGELFF.

This clonotype showed up just a few times. The chain couples TRBV29-1 to TRBJ2-1; 10 nucleotides line up with TRBD1. CDR3 size: 14 residues. The germline V gene has CDR1 SQVTM and CDR2 ANQGSEA. With 4 bases clipped from V and 12 bases from J, the junction kept 12 bases outside the gene matches. CDR3 sequence: CSVGPGQGFGGQFF. The DNA of the CDR3 is TGCAGCGTTGGGCCGGGACAGGGGTTCGGTGGGCAGTTCTTC.

V usage is TRBV12-3 or TRBV12-4 and J usage is TRBJ2-3; TRBD2 aligns across 8 bases. With V trimmed by 4 bases and J by 3 bases, 9 bases remained unmatched. The CDR3 is made up of 16 amino acids. This CDR3 is CASSSRAGDLTDTQYF. The CDR3 coding sequence is TGTGCCAGCAGTTCGAGAGCGGGGGATCTGACAGATACGCAGTATTTT.

This clonotype was counted many times. The chain carries TRBV20-1 and TRBJ2-4, with D hard to call. The CDR3 sequence is 17 residues long. V lost 4 bases, J lost 0 bases, and 19 bases lay in between. Germline V CDR1 and CDR2: DFQATT, SNEGSKA (reference sequence). The CDR3 DNA is TGCAGTGCTAACAGAACCCTGTTGACTCTAGCCAAAAACATTCAGTACTTC. Its protein product is CSANRTLLTLAKNIQYF.

This clonotype was found a few times. The chain links TRBV2 to TRBJ1-3; tentatively, D is TRBD1 (6 bases). Germline CDR1 is SNHLY and CDR2 is FYNNEI. Trimming cost V 4 bases and J 2 bases, with 15 bases left between them. The CDR3 has 16 amino acids. CDR3 bases: TGTGCCAGCAGTGGCTTAGGACAGTTAACTGGAAACACCATATATTTT. Amino acid sequence: CASSGLGQLTGNTIYF.

This clonotype appeared a few times. The chain carries TRBV10-3 and TRBJ1-1; D gene unclear. Trimming took 2 bases from V and 10 from J, leaving 14 bases between them. Germline CDR1 ENHRY, CDR2 SYGVKD. This CDR3 comprises 13 residues. CDR3 loop: CAISEPNSWGAFF. CDR3 nucleotide sequence: TGTGCCATCAGTGAGCCGAATTCCTGGGGAGCTTTCTTT.

This clonotype has at least ten counts. This sequence joins TRBV7-2 and TRBJ2-5; D remains unclear. This CDR3 is built from 14 residues. Germline V gene data show CDR1 as SGHTA and CDR2 as FQGNSA. V gave up 2 bases and J gave up 4 bases, with 11 bases separating them. The CDR3 nucleotides read TGTGCCAGCAGCTTACAAGGTTGGGGAGAGACCCAGTACTTC. This sequence encodes CASSLQGWGETQYF.

This clonotype was observed at least ten times. This rearrangement joins TRBV25-1 to TRBJ2-7, with 8 bases identical to TRBD1. The CDR3 runs 16 residues. CDR1 MGHDK and CDR2 SYGVNS come from the germline V gene. V shed 3 bases and J 4 bases; nucleotides not matched to a gene: 11. This chain's CDR3 is CASSDPTAGGWYEQYF. Written as DNA, the CDR3 is TGTGCCAGCAGTGACCCTACGGCAGGGGGCTGGTACGAGCAGTACTTC.

Ten or more counts support this clonotype. The chain joins TRBV6-5 to TRBJ1-6; possibly TRBD1 for D (5 bases). The CDR3 is 16 amino acids. CDR1 and CDR2 from the germline V gene are MNHEY and SVGAGI. V lost 0 bases to trimming and J lost 5 bases, with 11 bases between them. The CDR3 is CASSYSAGSNNSPLHF. CDR3 in DNA: TGTGCCAGCAGTTACTCCGCAGGGTCCAATAATTCACCCCTCCACTTT.

This clonotype was observed at least ten times. The V gene is TRBV20-1, the J gene TRBJ2-3; D ambiguous. CDR3 size: 14 residues. V gave up 6 bases and J gave up 1 base, with 14 bases separating them. CDR1 DFQATT and CDR2 SNEGSKA come from the germline V gene (reference sequence). Here the CDR3 DNA reads TGCAGTGCCCTACGTGTTCCGGGCACAGATACGCAGTATTTT. It translates to CSALRVPGTDTQYF.

There are many counts of this clonotype. V usage is TRBV20-1 and J usage is TRBJ2-3, with 8 positions matching TRBD2. The CDR3 length is 16 residues. Trimming cost V 3 bases and J 2 bases; bases outside gene matches: 10. Germline V CDR1 and CDR2: DFQATT, SNEGSKA (reference sequence). The CDR3 coding sequence is TGCAGTGCTAGGGTCCTTAGCGGGGCCCCCACAGATACGCAGTATTTT. It encodes CSARVLSGAPTDTQYF.

At least ten counts were recorded for this clonotype. The rearrangement joins TRBV20-1 to TRBJ1-5, with TRBD1 as a possible D gene (5 bases). The CDR3 runs 16 residues. In germline, CDR1 is DFQATT, CDR2 SNEGSKA (reference sequence). Trimming took off 0 bases at V and 1 base at J, with 13 bases between the two ends. This CDR3 is CSARDTAGQSNQPQHF. The CDR3 nucleotides are TGCAGTGCTAGAGATACCGCAGGGCAGAGCAATCAGCCCCAGCATTTT.

This clonotype was recorded many times. The gene calls are TRBV3-1 and TRBJ2-1; TRBD2 matches 7 bases. The CDR3 contains 16 residues. Trimming took 0 bases from V and 4 from J; bases not matched to a gene: 6. Per germline, CDR1 LGHDT and CDR2 YNNKEL (reference sequence). CDR3 in DNA: TGTGCCAGCAGCCAAGATGCGGGAGCCCATTACAATGAGCAGTTCTTC. Translated: CASSQDAGAHYNEQFF.

As to this clonotype: A much larger clonotype is one base distant, so this may be a read error. The chain has TRBV7-6 and TRBJ2-7; 7 nucleotides line up with TRBD1. The CDR3 length is 13 residues. Germline CDR1 SGHVS, CDR2 FNYEAQ. CDR3 nucleotide sequence: TGTGTCAGCAGCCCAGGGGGAGTCTACGAGCAGTACTTC. It is translated as CVSSPGGVYEQYF.

There are many counts of this clonotype. V and J are TRBV11-3 and TRBJ1-1, with D tentatively TRBD1 (5 bases). Deletions cut 8 bases from V and 7 bases from J, with 17 bases between. This CDR3 region has 13 residues. The germline V gene encodes CDR1 SGHNT and CDR2 YENEEA. The CDR3, as DNA: TGTGCCAGCTCCGGGACCCCGAGCGGTGAAGCTTTCTTT. Residues: CASSGTPSGEAFF.

The table lists this clonotype with many counts. The chain employs TRBV30 and TRBJ2-1; D is tentatively TRBD1 or TRBD2 (6 bases each). The CDR3 runs to 15 residues. Germline V gives CDR1 GTSNPN, CDR2 SVGIG (reference sequence). The V end was cut by 6 bases, the J end by 0 bases, with 15 bases between. The CDR3 nucleotides read TGTGCCTGCCAGGACGGGGGCAGCTCCTACAATGAGCAGTTCTTC. This gives the protein CACQDGGSSYNEQFF.

This clonotype was recorded at least ten times. This chain links TRBV5-6 with TRBJ2-1, with D unclear. This CDR3 is built from 13 residues. CDR1 SGHDT and CDR2 YYEEEE come from the germline V gene. V was pared by 3 bases and J by 6 bases, with 10 bases between. CDR3 nucleotide sequence: TGTGCCAGCAGCTCCCTGGGTTCCAATGAGCAGTTCTTC. This gives the protein CASSSLGSNEQFF.

This clonotype has a count of ten or more. The genes are TRBV10-3 and TRBJ1-5; D might be TRBD1 (5 bases). The V gene's germline CDR1 is ENHRY and CDR2 SYGVKD. This CDR3 is built from 15 residues. V lost 2 bases and J lost 4, with 12 bases in between. The CDR3 nucleotides are TGTGCCATCAGTGAGGGGGGATTGGGGAATCAGCCCCAGCATTTT. Protein sequence: CAISEGGLGNQPQHF.

This clonotype came up many times. The chain recombines TRBV10-2 with TRBJ2-3, with TRBD1 as a possible D gene (5 bases). Trimming took off 4 bases at V and 2 bases at J, with 22 bases between the two ends. The CDR3 runs 18 residues. CDR1 is WSHSY, CDR2 SAAADI, per germline. Here the CDR3 DNA reads TGCGCCAGCAGTGGGGGTAGCTCAATCGGTGGGGCCACAGATACGCAGTATTTT. It yields the protein CASSGGSSIGGATDTQYF.